This T cell receptor (beta chain) was identified in a study of blood T cell repertoires in COVID-19. Study-wide context: Samples of COVID-19 (acute and convalescent) were obtained from the United States, Italy and Spain.

Original processing notes: Estimates of nucleated cell counts were drawn from the amplification of reference gene primers. Generated by immunoSEQ multiplex PCR, the TCRdb table keeps only in-frame clones and is missing some. Clone size and V and J calls were adopted from that table, with D and trimming inferred from the DNA. The sample shows about 84,000 clones, 75% to 85% of them seen only once. V lost 8 bases and J lost 4; bases outside the gene matches: 4. The CDR3 contains 15 residues. This chain uses TRBV6-7 with TRBJ2-2; 13 nucleotides agree with TRBD2. TRBV6-7 is marked as an open reading frame, function uncertain. The source is a woman older than 75 with acute or convalescent COVID-19. Sequencing used peripheral blood. The CDR3 sequence is CASATSGRVTGELFF. Written as DNA, the CDR3 is TGTGCCAGCGCCACTAGCGGGAGGGTCACCGGGGAGCTGTTTTTT.